The sequence of this T cell receptor (beta chain) was determined in a study of CD8+CD57+ T cells in acquired aplastic anemia. The CDR3 runs 16 residues. J gave up 5 bases and V 7 bases, and 15 bases lay outside the gene matches. Germline V gives CDR1 SGHTA, CDR2 FQGTGA. An expansion of CD8+CD57+ cells by flow cytometry had been shown in patients chosen for sequencing. Investigators profiled TCR beta VDJ and CDR3 from genomic DNA template. TCRdb analysed the reads with MiXCR anew, one entry per CDR3 protein. The sample lists approximately 220,000 distinct CDR3 sequences; around 45% were seen once. Sequenced material: sorted CD4+, CD8+, or CD8+CD57+ T cells (not recorded which) from PBMCs. The V and J genes are TRBV7-3 and TRBJ1-2; TRBD1 matches 8 bases. The receptor was derived from a human donor with aplastic anemia. In nucleotides, the CDR3 is TGTGCCAGCACTGTGACAGGGGAACGAGTCGGGTATGGCTACACCTTC. It yields the protein CASTVTGERVGYGYTF.